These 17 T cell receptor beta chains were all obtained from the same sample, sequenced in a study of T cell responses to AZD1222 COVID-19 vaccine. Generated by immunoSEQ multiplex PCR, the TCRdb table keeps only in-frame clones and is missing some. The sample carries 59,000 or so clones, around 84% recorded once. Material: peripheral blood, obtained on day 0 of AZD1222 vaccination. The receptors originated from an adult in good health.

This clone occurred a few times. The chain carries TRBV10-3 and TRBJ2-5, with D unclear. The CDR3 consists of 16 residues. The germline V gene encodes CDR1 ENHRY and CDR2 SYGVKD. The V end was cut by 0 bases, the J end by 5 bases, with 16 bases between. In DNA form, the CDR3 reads TGTGCCATCAGTGAGTCGGCAGATCCCCTTGGGGAGACCCAGTACTTC. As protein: CAISESADPLGETQYF.

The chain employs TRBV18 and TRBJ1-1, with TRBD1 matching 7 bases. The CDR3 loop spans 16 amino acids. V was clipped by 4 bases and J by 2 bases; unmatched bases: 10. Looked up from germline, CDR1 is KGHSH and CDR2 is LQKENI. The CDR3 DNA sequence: TGTGCCAGCTCACTCCGACAGGGAGATGTAAACACTGAAGCTTTCTTT. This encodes CASSLRQGDVNTEAFF.

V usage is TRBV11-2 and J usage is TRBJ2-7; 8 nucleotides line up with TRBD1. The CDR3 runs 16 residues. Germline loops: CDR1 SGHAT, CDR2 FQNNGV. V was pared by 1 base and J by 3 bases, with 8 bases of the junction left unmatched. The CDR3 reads CASSLGDRTRSYEQYF. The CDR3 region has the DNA TGTGCCAGCAGCTTAGGGGACAGGACACGTAGCTACGAGCAGTACTTC.

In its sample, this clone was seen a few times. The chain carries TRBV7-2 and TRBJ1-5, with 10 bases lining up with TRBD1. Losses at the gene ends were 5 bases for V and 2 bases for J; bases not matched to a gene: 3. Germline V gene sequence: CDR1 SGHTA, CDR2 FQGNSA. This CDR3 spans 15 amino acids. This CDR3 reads CASSRDRGGNQPQHF. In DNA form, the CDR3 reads TGTGCCAGCAGCCGGGACAGGGGAGGCAATCAGCCCCAGCATTTT.

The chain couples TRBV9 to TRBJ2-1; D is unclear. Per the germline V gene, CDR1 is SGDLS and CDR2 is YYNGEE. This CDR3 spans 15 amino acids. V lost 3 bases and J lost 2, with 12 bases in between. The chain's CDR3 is CASSGVSTTYNEQFF. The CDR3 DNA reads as TGTGCCAGCAGCGGCGTCTCCACGACCTACAATGAGCAGTTCTTC.

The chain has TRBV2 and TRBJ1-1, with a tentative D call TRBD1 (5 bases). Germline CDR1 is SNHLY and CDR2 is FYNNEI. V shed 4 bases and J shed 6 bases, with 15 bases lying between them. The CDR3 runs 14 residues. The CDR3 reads CASSVVQGAAEAFF. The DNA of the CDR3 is TGTGCCAGCAGTGTGGTGCAGGGTGCCGCTGAAGCTTTCTTT.

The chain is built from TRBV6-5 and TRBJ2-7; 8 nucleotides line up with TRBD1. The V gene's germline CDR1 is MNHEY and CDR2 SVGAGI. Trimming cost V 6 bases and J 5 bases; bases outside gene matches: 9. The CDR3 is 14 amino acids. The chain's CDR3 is CASRDRGEVHEQYF. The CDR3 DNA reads TGTGCCAGCAGAGACAGGGGCGAAGTTCACGAGCAGTACTTC.

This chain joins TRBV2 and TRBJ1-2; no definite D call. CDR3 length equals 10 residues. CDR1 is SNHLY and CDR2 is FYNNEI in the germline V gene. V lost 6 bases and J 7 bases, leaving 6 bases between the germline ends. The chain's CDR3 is CASRLIGYTF. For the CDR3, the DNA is TGTGCCAGCAGATTGATTGGCTACACCTTC.

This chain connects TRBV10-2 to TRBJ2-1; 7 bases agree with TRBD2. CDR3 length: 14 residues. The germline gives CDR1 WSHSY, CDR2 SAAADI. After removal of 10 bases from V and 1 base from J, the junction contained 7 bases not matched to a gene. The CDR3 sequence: CATSRGSSYNEQFF. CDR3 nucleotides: TGCGCCACTTCGCGGGGGTCGTCCTACAATGAGCAGTTCTTC.

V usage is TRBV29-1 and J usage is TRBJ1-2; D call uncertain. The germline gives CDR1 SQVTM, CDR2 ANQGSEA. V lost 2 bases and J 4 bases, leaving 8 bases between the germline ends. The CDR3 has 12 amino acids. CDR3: CSVERQAYGYTF. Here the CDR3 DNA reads TGCAGCGTTGAACGGCAGGCCTATGGCTACACCTTC.

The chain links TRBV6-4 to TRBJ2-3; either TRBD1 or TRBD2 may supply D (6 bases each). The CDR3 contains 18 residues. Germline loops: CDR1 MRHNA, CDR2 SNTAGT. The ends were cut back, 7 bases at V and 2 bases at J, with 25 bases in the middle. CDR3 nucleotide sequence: TGTGCCAGCATAAGTGTTGTAGCGGCCAGGGGAGTCACAGATACGCAGTATTTT. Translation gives CASISVVAARGVTDTQYF.

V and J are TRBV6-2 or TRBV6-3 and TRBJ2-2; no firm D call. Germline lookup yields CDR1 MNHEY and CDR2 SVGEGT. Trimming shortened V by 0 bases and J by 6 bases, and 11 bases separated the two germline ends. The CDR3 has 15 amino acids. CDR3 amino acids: CASSYSAASSGELFF. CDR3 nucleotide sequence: TGTGCCAGCAGTTACTCCGCTGCATCCTCCGGGGAGCTGTTTTTT.

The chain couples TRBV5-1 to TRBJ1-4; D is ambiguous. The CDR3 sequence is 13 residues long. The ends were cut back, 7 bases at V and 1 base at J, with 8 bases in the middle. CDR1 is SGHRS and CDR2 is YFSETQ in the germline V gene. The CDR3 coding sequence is TGCGCCAGCGCCCAGAGAACTAATGAAAAACTGTTTTTT. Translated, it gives CASAQRTNEKLFF.

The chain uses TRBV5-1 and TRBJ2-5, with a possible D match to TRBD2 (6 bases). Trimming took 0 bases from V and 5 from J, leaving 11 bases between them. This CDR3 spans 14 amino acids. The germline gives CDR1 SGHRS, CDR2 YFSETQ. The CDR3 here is CASSLDGGKETQYF. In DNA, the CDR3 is TGCGCCAGCAGCTTGGATGGCGGGAAGGAGACCCAGTACTTC.

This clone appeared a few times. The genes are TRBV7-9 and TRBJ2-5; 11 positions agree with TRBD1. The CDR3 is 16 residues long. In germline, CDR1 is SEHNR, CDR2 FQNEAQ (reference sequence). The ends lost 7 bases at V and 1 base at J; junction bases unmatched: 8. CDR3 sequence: CASNFGDRGSQETQYF. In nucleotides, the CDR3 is TGTGCCAGCAATTTTGGGGACAGGGGGTCCCAAGAGACCCAGTACTTC.

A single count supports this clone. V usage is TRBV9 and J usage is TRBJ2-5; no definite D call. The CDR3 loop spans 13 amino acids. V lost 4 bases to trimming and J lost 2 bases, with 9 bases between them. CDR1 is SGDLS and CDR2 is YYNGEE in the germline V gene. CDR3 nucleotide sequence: TGTGCCAGCAGCCCCGGCGGTCAAGAGACCCAGTACTTC. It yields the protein CASSPGGQETQYF.

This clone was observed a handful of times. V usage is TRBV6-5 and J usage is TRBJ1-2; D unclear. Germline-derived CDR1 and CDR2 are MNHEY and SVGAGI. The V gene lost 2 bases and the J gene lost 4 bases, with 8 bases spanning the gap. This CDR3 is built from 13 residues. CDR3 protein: CASSYDLIYGYTF. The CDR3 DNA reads TGTGCCAGCAGTTACGACCTGATCTATGGCTACACCTTC.